These 20 T cell receptor beta chains share one sample of origin, sequenced in a study of spatial heterogeneity in lung cancer. General observations from the study: Higher tumor mutation counts went along with higher counts of expanded intratumoral alpha and beta TCRs.

Their antigens remain unidentified. Time point of the sample: sample taken at primary tumor resection. Each CDR3 protein gets one entry after TCRdb re-called the 5' RACE reads with MiXCR. The sample includes around 100,000 distinct CDR3 sequences, approximately 4.7% of them seen just once. The specimen was lung tumor tissue, collected at surgery. Every receptor here comes from a male donor with early-stage non-small cell lung cancer.

CDR3 coding DNA: TGCAGCATACAGACTAGCGGGGTGCGGCAGTTCTTC. It yields the protein CSIQTSGVRQFF. The J gene is TRBJ2-1, the V gene TRBV29-1; 11 positions agree with TRBD2. This CDR3 has 12 residues. V was clipped by 8 bases and J by 12 bases; unmatched bases: 9. Per the germline V gene, CDR1 is SQVTM and CDR2 is ANQGSEA.

This clonotype was counted many times. The chain is built from TRBV2 and TRBJ1-5; D perhaps matches TRBD1 (5 bases). Trimming shortened V by 4 bases and J by 5 bases, and 15 bases separated the two germline ends. Per germline, CDR1 SNHLY and CDR2 FYNNEI. The CDR3 sequence is 15 residues long. CDR3: CASSGGTDRDQPQHF. Written as DNA, the CDR3 is TGTGCCAGCAGTGGGGGGACCGACAGAGATCAGCCCCAGCATTTT.

The sample holds many counts of this clonotype. This sequence joins TRBV11-2 and TRBJ1-1; D is unclear. Between the trimmed V and J ends, which lost 2 bases and 7 bases, there was a span of 14 bases. Per germline, CDR1 SGHAT and CDR2 FQNNGV. CDR3 length: 14 amino acids. In DNA form, the CDR3 reads TGTGCCAGCAGCTTATCGGCCGGCCGGATTGAAGCTTTCTTT. This translates into CASSLSAGRIEAFF.

This clonotype was seen ten or more times. The V gene is TRBV5-1, the J gene TRBJ1-6, with D hard to call. The length of the CDR3 is 16 residues. V lost 5 bases and J 0 bases, leaving 12 bases between the germline ends. Germline V gene lookup returns CDR1 SGHRS and CDR2 YFSETQ. The CDR3 DNA is TGCGCCAGCAGGAAGGGTATTGGCTCCTATAATTCACCCCTCCACTTT. This translates into CASRKGIGSYNSPLHF. Based on the CDR3 plus reference TRBV5-1 and TRBJ1-6, the full variable domain is KAGVTQTPRYLIKTRGQQVTLSCSPISGHRSVSWYQQTPGQGLQFLFEYFSETQRNKGNFPGRFSGRQFSNSRSEMNVSTLELGDSALYLCASRKGIGSYNSPLHFGNGTRLTVT.

This clonotype has ten or more counts. The chain carries TRBV6-6 and TRBJ2-1; 9 nucleotides agree with TRBD2. J was trimmed by 4 bases and V by 4 bases; bases with no gene match: 5. CDR3 length: 15 amino acids. Germline V gene data show CDR1 as MNHNY and CDR2 as SVGAGI (reference sequence). CDR3 sequence (DNA): TGTGCCAGCAGTTTTAGCGGGAGCGCGTACAATGAGCAGTTCTTC. It is translated as CASSFSGSAYNEQFF.

CDR3 sequence reads: CASSLRDSQPQHF. CDR3 in DNA: TGTGCCAGCAGTTTGAGGGACAGTCAGCCCCAGCATTTT. The chain has TRBV12-3 or TRBV12-4 and TRBJ1-5, with 7 nucleotides matching TRBD1. The CDR3 is made up of 13 amino acids. With 3 bases clipped from V and 6 bases from J, the junction kept 2 bases outside the gene matches.

Comment on this clonotype: One base away lies a much larger clone, so this may be a sequencing read error. The V and J genes are TRBV7-7 and TRBJ2-1, with TRBD1 identical over 9 bases. V gave up 5 bases and J gave up 5 bases; unmatched junction bases: 4. This CDR3 has 14 amino acids. Germline lookup yields CDR1 SSHAT and CDR2 FNYEAQ (reference sequence). The CDR3 protein is CASSLWTGDNEQFF. The DNA for the CDR3 is TGTGCCAGCAGCCTGTGGACAGGGGACAATGAGCAGTTCTTC. The complete variable domain, with remaining parts taken from reference TRBV7-7 and TRBJ2-1, reads GAGVSQSPRYKVTKRGQDVTLRCDPISSHATLYWYQQALGQGPEFLTYFNYEAQPDKSGLPSDRFSAERPEGSISTLTIQRTEQRDSAMYRCASSLWTGDNEQFFGPGTRLTVL.

This clonotype was observed many times. This chain connects TRBV28 to TRBJ1-5; the match to TRBD1 covers 8 bases. There are 14 residues in the CDR3. Germline lookup yields CDR1 MDHEN and CDR2 SYDVKM. V gave up 5 bases and J gave up 7 bases; unmatched junction bases: 7. CDR3: CASSRTGLRQPQHF. DNA of the CDR3: TGTGCCAGCAGTCGGACAGGGTTGAGGCAGCCCCAGCATTTT.

This clonotype was picked up many times. This rearrangement joins TRBV11-2 to TRBJ1-1, with a possible D match to TRBD1 (5 bases). This CDR3 has 15 residues. V lost 5 bases and J 5 bases, leaving 18 bases between the germline ends. The germline V gene has CDR1 SGHAT and CDR2 FQNNGV. CDR3 bases: TGTGCCAGCAGCGCTGTGGGGCAGGGAGGGACTGAAGCTTTCTTT. Protein product: CASSAVGQGGTEAFF.

At least ten counts were recorded for this clonotype. The V gene is TRBV7-6, the J gene TRBJ2-3; 7 bases are a match to TRBD2. The length of the CDR3 is 13 residues. J lost 4 bases, V lost 2 bases, and 0 bases had no gene match. CDR1 and CDR2 (germline): SGHVS, FNYEAQ. The CDR3 DNA sequence: TGTGCCAGCAGCTTAACTAGCGCAGATACGCAGTATTTT. The encoded protein is CASSLTSADTQYF.

This clonotype has ten or more counts. This chain uses TRBV29-1 with TRBJ2-3, with D possibly matching TRBD2 (6 bases). Between the trimmed V and J ends, which lost 4 bases and 2 bases, there was a span of 19 bases. Germline V lookup: CDR1 SQVTM, CDR2 ANQGSEA. CDR3 length equals 16 residues. DNA for the CDR3: TGCAGCGTTGCCGGCGGGGAGGAGGGGTCCACAGATACGCAGTATTTT. Encoded protein: CSVAGGEEGSTDTQYF.

The sample holds many counts of this clonotype. This chain connects TRBV29-1 to TRBJ2-3; D is possibly TRBD1 (6 bases). Germline CDR1 and CDR2: SQVTM and ANQGSEA. The CDR3 loop spans 14 amino acids. V was shortened by 6 bases and J by 0 bases, with 13 bases between the two germline ends. The CDR3 reads CSVVTGLSTDTQYF. CDR3 sequence (DNA): TGCAGCGTGGTTACAGGGTTGAGCACAGATACGCAGTATTTT.

This clonotype was counted many times. The rearrangement joins TRBV28 to TRBJ2-7; no reliable D call. The CDR3 length is 15 residues. V was cut by 4 bases and J by 2 bases, with 15 bases left in between. The germline gives CDR1 MDHEN, CDR2 SYDVKM. The CDR3 is CASSSQYSPTYEQYF. The CDR3 coding sequence is TGTGCCAGCAGTTCACAATATTCTCCCACCTACGAGCAGTACTTC.

This clonotype was observed at least ten times. The rearrangement links TRBV20-1 to TRBJ2-3; weak D call: TRBD2 (5 bases). V lost 4 bases and J lost 7, with 18 bases in between. The germline CDR1 and CDR2 sequences are DFQATT and SNEGSKA (reference sequence). This CDR3 region has 14 residues. The CDR3 DNA sequence: TGCAGTGCTATTAGGTCTAGCCGGATCCATACGCAGTATTTT. It specifies CSAIRSSRIHTQYF.

In the case of this clonotype: With a much larger clone just one base away, this may be a read error. This sequence joins TRBV29-1 and TRBJ2-5; no reliable D call. This CDR3 contains 13 residues. V was cut by 6 bases and J by 0 bases, with 11 bases left in between. The germline CDR1 and CDR2 sequences are SQVTM and ANQGSEA. The CDR3 protein is CSVPLGNQETQYF. The DNA of the CDR3 is TGCAGCGTACCGTTGGGGAACCAAGAGACCCAGTACTTC.

This clonotype was counted ten times or more. The rearrangement links TRBV20-1 to TRBJ2-1; TRBD2 matches at 13 bases. CDR1 and CDR2 from the germline V gene are DFQATT and SNEGSKA (reference sequence). The CDR3 consists of 17 residues. After removal of 3 bases from V and 7 bases from J, the junction contained 12 bases not matched to a gene. CDR3 sequence: CSASSVEGLAGVNEQFF. CDR3 nucleotides: TGCAGTGCTAGTTCTGTTGAAGGACTAGCGGGAGTAAATGAGCAGTTCTTC.

This clonotype was found many times. The chain recombines TRBV11-2 with TRBJ2-2; 7 positions match TRBD1. V was pared by 8 bases and J by 8 bases, with 11 bases of the junction left unmatched. The CDR3 has 14 residues. Germline CDR1 is SGHAT and CDR2 is FQNNGV. DNA for the CDR3: TGTGCCAGCGTTAAGACAGGGCTTACTGGGGAGCTGTTTTTT. Amino acid sequence: CASVKTGLTGELFF.

At least ten counts were recorded for this clonotype. The chain links TRBV13 to TRBJ2-1; D assignment may be TRBD1 or TRBD2 (5 bases each). In germline, CDR1 is PRHDT, CDR2 FYEKMQ (reference sequence). This CDR3 has 14 amino acids. Trimming shortened V by 1 base and J by 6 bases, and 10 bases separated the two germline ends. The CDR3 here is CASSLAGPLNEQFF. The CDR3 nucleotides read TGTGCCAGCAGCTTAGCGGGACCCCTCAATGAGCAGTTCTTC.

In this sample, this clonotype turned up many times. The J gene is TRBJ1-2, the V gene TRBV27; 9 positions agree with TRBD1. The J segment lost 8 bases and the V segment lost 3 bases, leaving 7 bases of the junction unmatched. Germline CDR1 MNHEY, CDR2 SMNVEV (reference sequence). CDR3 length: 14 residues. The CDR3 loop is CASSFRDRAGGYTF. Written as DNA, the CDR3 is TGTGCCAGCAGTTTTAGGGACAGGGCGGGGGGCTACACCTTC.

This clonotype was detected ten times or more. This chain joins TRBV6-5 and TRBJ2-5, with D unresolved. This CDR3 contains 10 residues. Trimming pared 8 bases from V and 5 bases from J, leaving 6 bases between. Germline V gives CDR1 MNHEY, CDR2 SVGAGI. CDR3 region: CASGFETQYF. The CDR3 bases are TGTGCCAGCGGCTTCGAGACCCAGTACTTC.